This passage covers 2 T cell receptor beta chains from one sample sequenced in a study of T cell changes during pregnancy in multiple sclerosis (dated by TCRdb to 2018 to 2020). Libraries were constructed by the immunoSEQ multiplex PCR assay. Drawn from immuneACCESS, this table holds only the in-frame rearrangements with V and J called that TCRdb kept. Clones are partly lost; checked studies trace under half to an unresolved V gene and leave the rest unexplained. The sample table contains nearly 60,000 clones; only one count was recorded for about 90% of them. The top ten hold almost 0.5% of the sample. This material consisted of CD4+ T cells from peripheral blood mononuclear cells, taken after pregnancy. All receptors derive from a female donor in good health, enrolled as a control in a pregnancy study.

The CDR3 DNA reads TGTGCCAGCAGCACCTCGACAGGGTTCTATAATTCACCCCTCCACTTT. It translates to CASSTSTGFYNSPLHF. The chain employs TRBV7-9 and TRBJ1-6; 7 bases align to TRBD1. The CDR3 extends over 16 amino acids. Germline CDR1 reads SEHNR; CDR2 reads FQNEAQ (reference sequence). J gave up 3 bases and V 5 bases, and 7 bases lay outside the gene matches.

J is TRBJ2-5 and V is TRBV2, with TRBD1 as a possible D gene (6 bases). The DNA matches TRBJ2-7 better at its end, which makes the J call doubtful. This CDR3 has 13 amino acids. Germline-derived CDR1 and CDR2 are SNHLY and FYNNEI. Here the CDR3 reads CASSAGEWYEQYF. The CDR3 DNA follows: TGTGCCAGCTCCGCAGGGGAGTGGTACGAGCAGTACTTC.